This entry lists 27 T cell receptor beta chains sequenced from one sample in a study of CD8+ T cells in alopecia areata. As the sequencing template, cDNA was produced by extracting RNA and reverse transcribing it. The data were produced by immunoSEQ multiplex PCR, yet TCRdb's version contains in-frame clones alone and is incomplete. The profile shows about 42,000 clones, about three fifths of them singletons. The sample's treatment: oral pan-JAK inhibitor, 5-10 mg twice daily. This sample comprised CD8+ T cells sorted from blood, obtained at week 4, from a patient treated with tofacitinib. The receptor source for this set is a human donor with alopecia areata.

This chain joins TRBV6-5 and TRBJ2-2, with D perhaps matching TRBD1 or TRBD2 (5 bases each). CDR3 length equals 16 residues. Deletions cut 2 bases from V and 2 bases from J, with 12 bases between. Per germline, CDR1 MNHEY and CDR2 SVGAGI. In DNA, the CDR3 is TGTGCCAGCAGTTACCCCCCGGGGCCTAACACCGGGGAGCTGTTTTTT. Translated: CASSYPPGPNTGELFF.

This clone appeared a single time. The CDR3 sequence is CASSILAGGYNEQFF. As DNA, the CDR3 is TGTGCCAGCAGTATCCTAGCGGGGGGTTATAATGAGCAGTTCTTC. The rearrangement joins TRBV6-4 to TRBJ2-1, with 11 bases fitting TRBD2. CDR3 length equals 15 residues. Germline V gene data show CDR1 as MRHNA and CDR2 as SNTAGT. V lost 5 bases, J lost 7 bases, and 7 bases stayed unmatched.

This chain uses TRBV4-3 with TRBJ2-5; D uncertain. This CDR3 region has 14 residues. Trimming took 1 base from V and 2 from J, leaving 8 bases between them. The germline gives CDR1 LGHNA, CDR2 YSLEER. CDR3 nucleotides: TGCGCCAGCAGCCAAGTTTACGATCAAGAGACCCAGTACTTC. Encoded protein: CASSQVYDQETQYF.

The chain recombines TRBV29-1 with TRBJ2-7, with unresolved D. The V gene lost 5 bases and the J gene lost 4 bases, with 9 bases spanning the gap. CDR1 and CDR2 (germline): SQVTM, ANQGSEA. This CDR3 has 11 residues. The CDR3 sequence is CSVPDGYEQYF. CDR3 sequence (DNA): TGCAGCGTTCCTGACGGTTACGAGCAGTACTTC.

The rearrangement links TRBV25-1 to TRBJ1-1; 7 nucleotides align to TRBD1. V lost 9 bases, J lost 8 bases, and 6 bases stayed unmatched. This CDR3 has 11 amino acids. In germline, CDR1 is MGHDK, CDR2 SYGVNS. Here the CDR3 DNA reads TGTGCCAGTGTCAGGGGGTCGGAAGCTTTCTTT. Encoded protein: CASVRGSEAFF.

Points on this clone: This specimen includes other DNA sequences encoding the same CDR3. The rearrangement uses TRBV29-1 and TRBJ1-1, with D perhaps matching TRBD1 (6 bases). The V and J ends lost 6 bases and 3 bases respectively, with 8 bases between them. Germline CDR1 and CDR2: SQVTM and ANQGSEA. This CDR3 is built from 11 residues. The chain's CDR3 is CSVGQYTEAFF. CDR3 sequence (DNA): TGCAGCGTCGGACAGTACACTGAAGCTTTCTTT.

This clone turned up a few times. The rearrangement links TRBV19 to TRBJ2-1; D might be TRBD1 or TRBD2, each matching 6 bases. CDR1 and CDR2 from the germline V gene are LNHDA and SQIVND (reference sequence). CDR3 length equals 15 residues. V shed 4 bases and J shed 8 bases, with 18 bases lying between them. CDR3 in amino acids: CASSRQVPGGDEQFF. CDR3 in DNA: TGTGCCAGTAGTAGACAGGTTCCGGGCGGGGATGAGCAGTTCTTC.

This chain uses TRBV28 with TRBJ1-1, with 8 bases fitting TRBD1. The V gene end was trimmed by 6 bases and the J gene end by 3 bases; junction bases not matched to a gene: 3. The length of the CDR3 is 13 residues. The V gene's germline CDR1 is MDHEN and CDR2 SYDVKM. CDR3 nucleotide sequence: TGTGCCAGCAGCAACAGGGGGGACACTGAAGCTTTCTTT. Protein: CASSNRGDTEAFF.

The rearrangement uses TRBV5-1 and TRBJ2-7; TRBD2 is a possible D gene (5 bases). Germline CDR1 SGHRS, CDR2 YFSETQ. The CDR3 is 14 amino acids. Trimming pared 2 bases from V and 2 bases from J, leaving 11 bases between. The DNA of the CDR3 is TGCGCCAGCAGCTTACGGGAAAAGGCCTACGAGCAGTACTTC. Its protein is CASSLREKAYEQYF.

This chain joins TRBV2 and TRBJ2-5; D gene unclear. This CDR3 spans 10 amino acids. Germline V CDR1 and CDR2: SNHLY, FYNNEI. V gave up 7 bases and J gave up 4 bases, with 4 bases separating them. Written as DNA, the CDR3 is TGTGCCAGCATCACAGAGACCCAGTACTTC. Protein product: CASITETQYF.

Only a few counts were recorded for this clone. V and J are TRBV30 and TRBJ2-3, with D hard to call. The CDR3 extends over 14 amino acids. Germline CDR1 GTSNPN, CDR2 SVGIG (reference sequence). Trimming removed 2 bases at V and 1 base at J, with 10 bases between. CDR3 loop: CAWSPGRGTDTQYF. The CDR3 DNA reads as TGTGCCTGGAGTCCGGGTAGGGGCACAGATACGCAGTATTTT.

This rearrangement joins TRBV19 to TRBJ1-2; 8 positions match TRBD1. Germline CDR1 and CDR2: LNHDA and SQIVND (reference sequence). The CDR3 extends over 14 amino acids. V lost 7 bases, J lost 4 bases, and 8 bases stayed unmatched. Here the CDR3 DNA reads TGTGCCAGTAATCCGGGACAGGACCTCTATGGCTACACCTTC. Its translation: CASNPGQDLYGYTF.

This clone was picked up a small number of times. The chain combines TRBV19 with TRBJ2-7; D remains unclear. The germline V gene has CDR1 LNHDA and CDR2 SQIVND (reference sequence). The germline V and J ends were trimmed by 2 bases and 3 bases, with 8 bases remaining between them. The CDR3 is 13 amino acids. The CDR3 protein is CASSISSLYEQYF. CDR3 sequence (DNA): TGTGCCAGTAGTATATCCAGCCTCTACGAGCAGTACTTC.

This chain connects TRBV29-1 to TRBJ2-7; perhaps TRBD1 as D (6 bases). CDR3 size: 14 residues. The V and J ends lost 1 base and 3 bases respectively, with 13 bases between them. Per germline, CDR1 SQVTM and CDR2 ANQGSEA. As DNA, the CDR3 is TGCAGCGTTGAAGCGGGACAAGGTAACTACGAGCAGTACTTC. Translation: CSVEAGQGNYEQYF.

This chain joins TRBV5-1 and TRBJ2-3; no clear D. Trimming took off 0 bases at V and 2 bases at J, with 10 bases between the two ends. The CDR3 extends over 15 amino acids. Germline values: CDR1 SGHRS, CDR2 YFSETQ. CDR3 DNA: TGCGCCAGCAGCTTGGAAGGGTCCTCCACAGATACGCAGTATTTT. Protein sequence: CASSLEGSSTDTQYF.

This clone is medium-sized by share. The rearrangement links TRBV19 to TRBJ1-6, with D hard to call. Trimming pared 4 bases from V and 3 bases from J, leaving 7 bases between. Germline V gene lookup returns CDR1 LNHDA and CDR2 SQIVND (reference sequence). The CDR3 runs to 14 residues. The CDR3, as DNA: TGTGCCAGTAGTAGACCGGGCTATAATTCACCCCTCCACTTT. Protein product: CASSRPGYNSPLHF.

CDR3 loop: CASSYSEGTEAFF. CDR3 bases: TGTGCCAGCAGTTACTCGGAGGGCACTGAAGCTTTCTTT. The chain uses TRBV6-5 and TRBJ1-1; D unresolved. The germline V gene encodes CDR1 MNHEY and CDR2 SVGAGI. V was clipped by 0 bases and J by 4 bases, with 6 bases between them. This CDR3 is built from 13 residues.

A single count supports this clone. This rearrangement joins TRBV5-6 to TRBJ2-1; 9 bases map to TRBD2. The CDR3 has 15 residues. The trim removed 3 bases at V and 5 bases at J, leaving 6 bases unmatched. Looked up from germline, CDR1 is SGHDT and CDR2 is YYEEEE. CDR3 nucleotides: TGTGCCAGCAGCTACGGGACTAGCCCTCACAATGAGCAGTTCTTC. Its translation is CASSYGTSPHNEQFF.

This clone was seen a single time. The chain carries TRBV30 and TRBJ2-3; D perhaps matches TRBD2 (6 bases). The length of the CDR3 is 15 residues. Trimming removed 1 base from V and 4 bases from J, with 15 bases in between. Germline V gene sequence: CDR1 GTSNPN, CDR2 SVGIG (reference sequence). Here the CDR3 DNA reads TGTGCCTGGAGTGGACTTGGCGGGGAGGCAGATACGCAGTATTTT. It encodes CAWSGLGGEADTQYF.

Written as DNA, the CDR3 is TGTGCCAGCAGTGAATACCGGGACAGTTCCTACGAGCAGTACTTC. Protein product: CASSEYRDSSYEQYF. This rearrangement joins TRBV25-1 to TRBJ2-7; TRBD1 matches at 7 bases. J gave up 1 base and V 0 bases, and 3 bases lay outside the gene matches. The CDR3 extends over 15 amino acids. Germline CDR1 MGHDK, CDR2 SYGVNS.

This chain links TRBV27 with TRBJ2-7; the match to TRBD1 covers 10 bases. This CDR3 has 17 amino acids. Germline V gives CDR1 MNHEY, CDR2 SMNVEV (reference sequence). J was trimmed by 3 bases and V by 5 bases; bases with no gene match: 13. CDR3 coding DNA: TGTGCCAGCAGTCCTGGACAGGGGGACTATCCGATCTACGAGCAGTACTTC. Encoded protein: CASSPGQGDYPIYEQYF.

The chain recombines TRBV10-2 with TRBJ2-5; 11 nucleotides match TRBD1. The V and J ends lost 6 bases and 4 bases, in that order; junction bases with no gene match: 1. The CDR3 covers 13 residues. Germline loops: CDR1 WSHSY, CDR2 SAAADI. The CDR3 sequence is CASRGTGGETQYF. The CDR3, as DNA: TGCGCCAGCAGGGGGACAGGGGGAGAGACCCAGTACTTC.

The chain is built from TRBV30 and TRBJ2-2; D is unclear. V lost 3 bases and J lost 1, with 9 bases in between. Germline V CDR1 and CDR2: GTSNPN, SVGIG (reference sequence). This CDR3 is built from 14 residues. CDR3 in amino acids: CAWREVLNTGELFF. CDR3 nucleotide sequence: TGTGCCTGGAGAGAGGTTCTGAACACCGGGGAGCTGTTTTTT.

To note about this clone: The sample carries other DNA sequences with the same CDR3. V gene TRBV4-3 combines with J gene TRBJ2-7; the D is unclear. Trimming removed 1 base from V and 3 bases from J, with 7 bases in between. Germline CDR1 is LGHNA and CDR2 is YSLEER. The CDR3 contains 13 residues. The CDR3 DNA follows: TGCGCCAGCAGCCAAGCGAAGGGCTACGAGCAGTACTTC. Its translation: CASSQAKGYEQYF.

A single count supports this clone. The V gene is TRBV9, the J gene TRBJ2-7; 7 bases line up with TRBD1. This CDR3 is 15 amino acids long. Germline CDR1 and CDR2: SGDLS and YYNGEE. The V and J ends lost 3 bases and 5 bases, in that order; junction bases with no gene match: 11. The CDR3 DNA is TGTGCCAGCAGCGAATCCGGGACAGTGAAAGACGAGCAGTACTTC. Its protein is CASSESGTVKDEQYF.

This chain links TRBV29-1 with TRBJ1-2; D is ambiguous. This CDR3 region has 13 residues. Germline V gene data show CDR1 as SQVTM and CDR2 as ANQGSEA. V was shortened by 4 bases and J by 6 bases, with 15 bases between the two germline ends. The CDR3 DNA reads TGCAGCGTTGGGTTCGGCGCCGAGGATGGCTACACCTTC. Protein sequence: CSVGFGAEDGYTF.

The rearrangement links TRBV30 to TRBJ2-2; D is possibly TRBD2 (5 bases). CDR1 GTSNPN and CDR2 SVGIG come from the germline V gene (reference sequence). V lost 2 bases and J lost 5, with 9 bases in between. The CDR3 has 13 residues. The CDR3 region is CAWSPTGTGELFF. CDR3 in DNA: TGTGCCTGGAGTCCGACGGGGACCGGGGAGCTGTTTTTT. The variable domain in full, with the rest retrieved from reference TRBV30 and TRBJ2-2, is SQTIHQWPATLVQPVGSPLSLECTVEGTSNPNLYWYRQAAGRGLQLLFYSVGIGQISSEVPQNLSASRPQDRQFILSSKKLLLSDSGFYLCAWSPTGTGELFFGEGSRLTVL.